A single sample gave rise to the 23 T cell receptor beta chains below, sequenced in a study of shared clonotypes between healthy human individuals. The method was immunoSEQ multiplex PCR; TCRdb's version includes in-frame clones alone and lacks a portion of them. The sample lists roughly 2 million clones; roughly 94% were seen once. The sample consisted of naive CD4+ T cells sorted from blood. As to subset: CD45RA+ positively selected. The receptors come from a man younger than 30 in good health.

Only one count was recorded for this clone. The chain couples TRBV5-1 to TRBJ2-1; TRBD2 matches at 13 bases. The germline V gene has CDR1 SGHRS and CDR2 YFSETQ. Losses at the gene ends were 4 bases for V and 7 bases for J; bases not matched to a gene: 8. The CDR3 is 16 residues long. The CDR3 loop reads CASSPMTSGGFNEQFF. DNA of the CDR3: TGCGCCAGCAGCCCTATGACTAGCGGGGGGTTTAATGAGCAGTTCTTC.

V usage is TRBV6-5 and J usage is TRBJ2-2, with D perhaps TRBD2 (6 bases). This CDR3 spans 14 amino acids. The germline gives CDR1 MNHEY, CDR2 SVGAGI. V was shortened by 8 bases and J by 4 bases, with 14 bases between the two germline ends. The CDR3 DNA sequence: TGTGCCAGCTTCGGGAGTGAGCGCACCGGGGAGCTGTTTTTT. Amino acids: CASFGSERTGELFF.

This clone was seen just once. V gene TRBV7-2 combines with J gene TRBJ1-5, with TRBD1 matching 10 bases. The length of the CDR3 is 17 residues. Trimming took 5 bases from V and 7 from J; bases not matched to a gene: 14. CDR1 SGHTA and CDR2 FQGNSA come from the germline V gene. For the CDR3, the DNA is TGTGCCAGCAGCCCTGGGACAGGGGTAGTAACTTACCAGCCCCAGCATTTT. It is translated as CASSPGTGVVTYQPQHF. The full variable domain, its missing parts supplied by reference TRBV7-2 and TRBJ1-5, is GAGVSQSPSNKVTEKGKDVELRCDPISGHTALYWYRQSLGQGLEFLIYFQGNSAPDKSGLPSDRFSAERTGGSVSTLTIQRTQQEDSAVYLCASSPGTGVVTYQPQHFGDGTRLSIL.

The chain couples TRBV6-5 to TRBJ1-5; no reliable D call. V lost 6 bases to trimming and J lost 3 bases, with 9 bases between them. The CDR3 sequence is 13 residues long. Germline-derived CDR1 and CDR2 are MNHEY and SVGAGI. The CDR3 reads CASSFDYNQPQHF. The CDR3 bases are TGTGCCAGCAGCTTTGATTACAATCAGCCCCAGCATTTT.

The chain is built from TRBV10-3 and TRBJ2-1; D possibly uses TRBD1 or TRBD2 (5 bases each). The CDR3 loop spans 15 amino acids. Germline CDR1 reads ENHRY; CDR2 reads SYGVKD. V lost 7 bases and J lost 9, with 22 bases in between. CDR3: CAINSPRQGGSEQFF. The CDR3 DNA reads TGTGCCATCAACTCCCCGCGGCAGGGTGGGAGTGAGCAGTTCTTC.

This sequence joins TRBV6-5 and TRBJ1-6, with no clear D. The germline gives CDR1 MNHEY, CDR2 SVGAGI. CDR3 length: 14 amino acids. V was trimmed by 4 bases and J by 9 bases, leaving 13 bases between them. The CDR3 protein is CASSWENMGSPLHF. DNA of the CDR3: TGTGCCAGCAGTTGGGAAAACATGGGTTCACCCCTCCACTTT.

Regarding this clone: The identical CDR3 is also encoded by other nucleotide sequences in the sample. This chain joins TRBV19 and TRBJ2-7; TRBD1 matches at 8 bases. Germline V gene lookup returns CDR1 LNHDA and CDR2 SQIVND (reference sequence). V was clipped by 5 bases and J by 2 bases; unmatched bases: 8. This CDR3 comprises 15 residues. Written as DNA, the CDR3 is TGTGCCAGTAGTGCTGACAGGGGAATCCCCTACGAGCAGTACTTC. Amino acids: CASSADRGIPYEQYF.

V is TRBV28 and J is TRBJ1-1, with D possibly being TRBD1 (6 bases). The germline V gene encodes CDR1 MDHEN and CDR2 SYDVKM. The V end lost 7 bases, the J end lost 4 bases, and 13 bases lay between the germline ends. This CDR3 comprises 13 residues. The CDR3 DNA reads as TGTGCCAGCACCCTTCTGGGGGCCACTGAAGCTTTCTTT. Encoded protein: CASTLLGATEAFF.

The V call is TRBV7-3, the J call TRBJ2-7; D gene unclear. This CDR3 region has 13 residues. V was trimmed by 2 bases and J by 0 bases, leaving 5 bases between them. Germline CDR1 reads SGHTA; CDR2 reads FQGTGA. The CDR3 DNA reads TGTGCCAGCAGCTTATACAACTCCTACGAGCAGTACTTC. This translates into CASSLYNSYEQYF.

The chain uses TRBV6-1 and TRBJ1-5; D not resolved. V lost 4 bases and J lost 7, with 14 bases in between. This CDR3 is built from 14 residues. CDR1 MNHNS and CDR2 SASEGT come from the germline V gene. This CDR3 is CASSVVPDTQPQHF. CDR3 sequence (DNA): TGTGCCAGCAGTGTCGTGCCAGACACCCAGCCCCAGCATTTT.

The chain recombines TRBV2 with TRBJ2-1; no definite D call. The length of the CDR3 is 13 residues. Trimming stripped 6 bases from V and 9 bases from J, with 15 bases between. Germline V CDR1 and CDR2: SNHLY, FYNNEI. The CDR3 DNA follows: TGTGCCAGCAGAGACCGAGACCACGGTGAGCAGTTCTTC. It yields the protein CASRDRDHGEQFF. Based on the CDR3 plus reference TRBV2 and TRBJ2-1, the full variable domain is EPEVTQTPSHQVTQMGQEVILRCVPISNHLYFYWYRQILGQKVEFLVSFYNNEISEKSEIFDDQFSVERPDGSNFTLKIRSTKLEDSAMYFCASRDRDHGEQFFGPGTRLTVL.

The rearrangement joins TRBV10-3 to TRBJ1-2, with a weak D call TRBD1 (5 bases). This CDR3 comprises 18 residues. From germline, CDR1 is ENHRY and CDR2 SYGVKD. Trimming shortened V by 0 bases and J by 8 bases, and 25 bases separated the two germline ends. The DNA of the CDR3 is TGTGCCATCAGTGAGTCGTTTGTAACAGGAAGGATGGTGAGGGGCTACACCTTC. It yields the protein CAISESFVTGRMVRGYTF.

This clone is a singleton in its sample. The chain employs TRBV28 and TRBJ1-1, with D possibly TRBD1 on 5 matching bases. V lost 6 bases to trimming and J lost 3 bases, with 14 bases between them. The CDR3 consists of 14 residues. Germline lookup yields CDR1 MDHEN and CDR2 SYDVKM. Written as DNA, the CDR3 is TGTGCCAGCAGGATGGATCTGGGGGACACTGAAGCTTTCTTT. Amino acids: CASRMDLGDTEAFF.

The CDR3 sequence is CASRKRGSQETQYF. The CDR3 DNA reads as TGTGCCAGCAGAAAGCGGGGTTCCCAAGAGACCCAGTACTTC. This chain connects TRBV2 to TRBJ2-5; 7 bases map to TRBD2. J lost 1 base, V lost 6 bases, and 5 bases had no gene match. The germline gives CDR1 SNHLY, CDR2 FYNNEI. This CDR3 spans 14 amino acids.

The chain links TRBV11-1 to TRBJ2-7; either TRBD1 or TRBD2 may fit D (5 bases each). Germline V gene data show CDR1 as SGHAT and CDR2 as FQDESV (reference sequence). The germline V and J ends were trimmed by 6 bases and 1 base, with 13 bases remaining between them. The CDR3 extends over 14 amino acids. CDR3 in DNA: TGTGCCAGCAGGACCCGGGGCCCGTCCTACGAGCAGTACTTC. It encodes CASRTRGPSYEQYF. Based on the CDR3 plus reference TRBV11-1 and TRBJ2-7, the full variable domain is EAEVAQSPRYKITEKSQAVAFWCDPISGHATLYWYRQILGQGPELLVQFQDESVVDDSQLPKDRFSAERLKGVDSTLKIQPAELGDSAMYLCASRTRGPSYEQYFGPGTRLTVT.

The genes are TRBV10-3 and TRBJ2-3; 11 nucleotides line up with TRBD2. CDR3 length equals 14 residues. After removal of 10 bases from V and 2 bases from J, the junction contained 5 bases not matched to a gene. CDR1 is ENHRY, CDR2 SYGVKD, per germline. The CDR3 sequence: CASRLAGITDTQYF. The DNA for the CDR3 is TGTGCCAGCAGACTAGCGGGAATCACAGATACGCAGTATTTT.

The CDR3 is CASSESLTFNNEQFF. CDR3 coding DNA: TGTGCCAGCAGTGAGTCGCTTACTTTCAACAATGAGCAGTTCTTC. The chain joins TRBV6-1 to TRBJ2-1; D remains ambiguous. The CDR3 length is 15 residues. Germline assignment: CDR1 MNHNS and CDR2 SASEGT. V was cut by 3 bases and J by 5 bases, with 14 bases left in between.

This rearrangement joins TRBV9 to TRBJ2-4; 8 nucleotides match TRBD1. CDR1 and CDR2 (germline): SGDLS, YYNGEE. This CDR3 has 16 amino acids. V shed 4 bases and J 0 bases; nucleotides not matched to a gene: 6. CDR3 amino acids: CASSPGQGLAKNIQYF. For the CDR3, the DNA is TGTGCCAGCAGCCCAGGACAGGGCCTAGCCAAAAACATTCAGTACTTC.

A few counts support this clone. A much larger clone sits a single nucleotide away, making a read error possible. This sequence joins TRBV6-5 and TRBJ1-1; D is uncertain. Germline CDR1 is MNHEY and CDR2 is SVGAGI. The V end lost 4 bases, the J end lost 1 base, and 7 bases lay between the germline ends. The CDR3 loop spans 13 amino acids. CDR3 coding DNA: TGTGCCAGCAGTTTGGCAGGGAACACTGAAGCTTTCTTT. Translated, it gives CASSLAGNTEAFF.

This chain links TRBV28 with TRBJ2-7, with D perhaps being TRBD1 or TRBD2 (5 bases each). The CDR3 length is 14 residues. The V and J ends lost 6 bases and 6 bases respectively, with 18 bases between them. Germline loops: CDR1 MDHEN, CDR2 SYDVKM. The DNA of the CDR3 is TGTGCCAGCAGCCTCCGGGGCAGAAGTCCCGAGCAGTACTTC. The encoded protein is CASSLRGRSPEQYF. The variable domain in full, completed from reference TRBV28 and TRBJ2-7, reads DVKVTQSSRYLVKRTGEKVFLECVQDMDHENMFWYRQDPGLGLRLIYFSYDVKMKEKGDIPEGYSVSREKKERFSLILESASTNQTSMYLCASSLRGRSPEQYFGPGTRLTVT.

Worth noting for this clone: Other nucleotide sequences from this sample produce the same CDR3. CDR3 protein: CASSPVASYEQYF. CDR3 bases: TGTGCCAGCAGCCCAGTGGCATCCTACGAGCAGTACTTC. The V gene is TRBV7-9, the J gene TRBJ2-7; D unresolved. The CDR3 length is 13 residues. With 5 bases removed from V and 1 base from J, the gap between germline ends came to 9 bases. From germline, CDR1 is SEHNR and CDR2 FQNEAQ (reference sequence).

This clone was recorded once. CDR3 bases: TGTGCCAGTAGTAAAGGAAGTCACAATGAGCAGTTCTTC. Amino acids: CASSKGSHNEQFF. The rearrangement links TRBV19 to TRBJ2-1; D not certain. V shed 4 bases and J shed 5 bases, with 9 bases lying between them. The V gene's germline CDR1 is LNHDA and CDR2 SQIVND (reference sequence). The CDR3 extends over 13 amino acids.

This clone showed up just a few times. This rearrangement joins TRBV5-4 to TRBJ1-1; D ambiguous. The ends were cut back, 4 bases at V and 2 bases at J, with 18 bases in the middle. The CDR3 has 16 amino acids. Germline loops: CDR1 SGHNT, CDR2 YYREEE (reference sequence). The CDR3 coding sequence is TGTGCCAGCAGCGGATGGCGGGCAGGAGCAAACACTGAAGCTTTCTTT. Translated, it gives CASSGWRAGANTEAFF.